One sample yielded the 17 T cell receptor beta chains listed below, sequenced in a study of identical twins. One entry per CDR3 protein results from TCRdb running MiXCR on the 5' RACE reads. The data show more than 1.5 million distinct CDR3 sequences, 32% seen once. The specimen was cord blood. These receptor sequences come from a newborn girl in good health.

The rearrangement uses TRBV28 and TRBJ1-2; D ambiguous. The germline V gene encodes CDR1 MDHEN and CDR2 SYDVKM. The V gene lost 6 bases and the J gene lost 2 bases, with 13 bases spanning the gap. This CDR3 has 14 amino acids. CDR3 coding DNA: TGTGCCAGCAGAGGCCAATCGGGAAACTATGGCTACACCTTC. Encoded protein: CASRGQSGNYGYTF.

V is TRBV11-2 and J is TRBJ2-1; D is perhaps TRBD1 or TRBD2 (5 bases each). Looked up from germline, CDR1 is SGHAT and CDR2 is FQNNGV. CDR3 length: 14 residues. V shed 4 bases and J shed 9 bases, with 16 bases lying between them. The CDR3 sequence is CASSSRGPWSEQFF. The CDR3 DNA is TGTGCCAGCAGCTCCCGGGGCCCATGGTCTGAGCAGTTCTTC.

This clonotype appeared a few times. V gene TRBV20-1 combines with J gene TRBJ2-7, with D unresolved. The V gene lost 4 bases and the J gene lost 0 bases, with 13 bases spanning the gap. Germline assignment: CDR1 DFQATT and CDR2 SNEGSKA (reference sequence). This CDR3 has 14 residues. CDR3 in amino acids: CSANGFGVSYEQYF. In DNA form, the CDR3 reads TGCAGTGCTAACGGGTTTGGCGTCTCCTACGAGCAGTACTTC.

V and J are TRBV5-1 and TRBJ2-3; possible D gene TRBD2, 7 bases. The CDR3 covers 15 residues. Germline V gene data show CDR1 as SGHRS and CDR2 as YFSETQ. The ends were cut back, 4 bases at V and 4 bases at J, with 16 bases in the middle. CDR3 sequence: CASSTRGATPDTQYF. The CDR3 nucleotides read TGCGCCAGCAGCACCCGGGGGGCCACTCCAGATACGCAGTATTTT.

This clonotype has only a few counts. The CDR3 DNA reads TGCAGTGCTACGATACCGGGACTAGCGGGAGGGCCCGCAGATACGCAGTATTTT. It yields the protein CSATIPGLAGGPADTQYF. This sequence joins TRBV20-1 and TRBJ2-3; TRBD2 aligns across 16 bases. CDR3 length: 18 amino acids. Germline CDR1 DFQATT, CDR2 SNEGSKA (reference sequence). With V trimmed by 4 bases and J by 4 bases, 11 bases remained unmatched.

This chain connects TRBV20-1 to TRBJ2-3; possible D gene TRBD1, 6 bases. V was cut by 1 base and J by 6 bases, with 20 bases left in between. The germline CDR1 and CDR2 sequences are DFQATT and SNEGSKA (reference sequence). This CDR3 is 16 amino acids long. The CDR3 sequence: CSARVLNRVLGDTQYF. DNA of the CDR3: TGCAGTGCTAGAGTTTTGAACAGGGTGCTAGGGGATACGCAGTATTTT.

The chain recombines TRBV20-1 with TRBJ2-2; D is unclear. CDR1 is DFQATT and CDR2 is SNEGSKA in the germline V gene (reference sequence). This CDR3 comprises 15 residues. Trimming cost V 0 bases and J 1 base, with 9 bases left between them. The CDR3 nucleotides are TGCAGTGCTAGAGAGGGGTTGAGGAACACCGGGGAGCTGTTTTTT. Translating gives CSAREGLRNTGELFF.

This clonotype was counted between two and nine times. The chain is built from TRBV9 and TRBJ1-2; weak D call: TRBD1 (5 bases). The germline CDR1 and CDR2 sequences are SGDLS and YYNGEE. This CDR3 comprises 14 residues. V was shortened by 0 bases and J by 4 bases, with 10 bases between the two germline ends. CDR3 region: CASSVATRGYGYTF. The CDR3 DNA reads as TGTGCCAGCAGCGTAGCTACAAGGGGCTATGGCTACACCTTC.

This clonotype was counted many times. Written as DNA, the CDR3 is TGTGCCAGCAGTTACACCAGGACTAGCGGGAGCTACGAGCAGTACTTC. The encoded protein is CASSYTRTSGSYEQYF. The chain uses TRBV6-5 and TRBJ2-7; 13 bases align to TRBD2. The CDR3 consists of 16 residues. Trimming removed 2 bases from V and 3 bases from J; junction bases left unmatched: 4. The germline V gene encodes CDR1 MNHEY and CDR2 SVGAGI.

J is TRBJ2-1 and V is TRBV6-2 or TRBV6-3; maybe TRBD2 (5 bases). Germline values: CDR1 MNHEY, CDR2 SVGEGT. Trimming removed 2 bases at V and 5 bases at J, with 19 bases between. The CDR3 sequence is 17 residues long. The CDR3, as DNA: TGTGCCAGCAGTTACGGACCTTCGGGGAGATCCCACAATGAGCAGTTCTTC. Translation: CASSYGPSGRSHNEQFF.

DNA of the CDR3: TGTGCCAGCAGTGGACTAGCGGGAGGGGGGGCCAAAAACATTCAGTACTTC. It yields the protein CASSGLAGGGAKNIQYF. This chain joins TRBV25-1 and TRBJ2-4; TRBD2 agrees at 14 bases. The germline gives CDR1 MGHDK, CDR2 SYGVNS. This CDR3 is 17 amino acids long. Unmatched junction bases numbered 3, after V lost 4 bases and J lost 1 base. Full variable domain (rest looked up from reference TRBV25-1 and TRBJ2-4): EADIYQTPRYLVIGTGKKITLECSQTMGHDKMYWYQQDPGMELHLIHYSYGVNSTEKGDLSSESTVSRIRTEHFPLTLESARPSHTSQYLCASSGLAGGGAKNIQYFGAGTRLSVL.

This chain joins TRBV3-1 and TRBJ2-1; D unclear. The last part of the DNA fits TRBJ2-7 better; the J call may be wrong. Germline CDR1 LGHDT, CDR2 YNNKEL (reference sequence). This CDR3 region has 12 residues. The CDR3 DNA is TGTGCCAGCAGCCAAACTATATCCGAGCAGTACTTC. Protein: CASSQTISEQYF.

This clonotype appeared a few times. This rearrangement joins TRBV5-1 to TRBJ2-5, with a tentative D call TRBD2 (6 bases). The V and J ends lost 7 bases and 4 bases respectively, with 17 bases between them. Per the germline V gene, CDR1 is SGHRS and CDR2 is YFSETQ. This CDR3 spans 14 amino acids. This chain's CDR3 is CASAPLASGETQYF. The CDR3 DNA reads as TGCGCCAGCGCCCCACTAGCTTCGGGAGAGACCCAGTACTTC. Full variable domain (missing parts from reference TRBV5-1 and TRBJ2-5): KAGVTQTPRYLIKTRGQQVTLSCSPISGHRSVSWYQQTPGQGLQFLFEYFSETQRNKGNFPGRFSGRQFSNSRSEMNVSTLELGDSALYLCASAPLASGETQYFGPGTRLLVL.

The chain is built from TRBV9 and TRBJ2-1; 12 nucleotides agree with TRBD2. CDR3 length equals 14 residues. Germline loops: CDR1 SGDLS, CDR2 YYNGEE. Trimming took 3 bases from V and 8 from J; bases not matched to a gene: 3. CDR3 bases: TGTGCCAGCAGCGCCCGGACTAGCGGGGATGAGCAGTTCTTC. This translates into CASSARTSGDEQFF.

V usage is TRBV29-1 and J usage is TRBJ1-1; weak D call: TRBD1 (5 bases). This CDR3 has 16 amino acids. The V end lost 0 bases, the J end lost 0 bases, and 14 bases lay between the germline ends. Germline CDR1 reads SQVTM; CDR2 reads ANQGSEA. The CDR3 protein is CSVEDRARSLNTEAFF. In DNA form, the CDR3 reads TGCAGCGTTGAAGACAGGGCTCGGTCTCTGAACACTGAAGCTTTCTTT.

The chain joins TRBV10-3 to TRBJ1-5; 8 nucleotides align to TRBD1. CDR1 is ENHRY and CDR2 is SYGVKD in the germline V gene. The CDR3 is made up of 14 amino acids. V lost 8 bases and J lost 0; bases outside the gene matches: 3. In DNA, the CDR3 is TGTGCCATCGCGGGGACAGGTAGCAATCAGCCCCAGCATTTT. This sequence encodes CAIAGTGSNQPQHF.

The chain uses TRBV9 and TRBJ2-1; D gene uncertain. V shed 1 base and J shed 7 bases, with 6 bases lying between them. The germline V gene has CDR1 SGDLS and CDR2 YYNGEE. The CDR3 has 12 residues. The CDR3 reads CASSVIGNEQFF. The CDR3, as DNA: TGTGCCAGCAGCGTAATCGGAAATGAGCAGTTCTTC. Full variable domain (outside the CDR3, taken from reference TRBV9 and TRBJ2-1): DSGVTQTPKHLITATGQRVTLRCSPRSGDLSVYWYQQSLDQGLQFLIQYYNGEERAKGNILERFSAQQFPDLHSELNLSSLELGDSALYFCASSVIGNEQFFGPGTRLTVL.